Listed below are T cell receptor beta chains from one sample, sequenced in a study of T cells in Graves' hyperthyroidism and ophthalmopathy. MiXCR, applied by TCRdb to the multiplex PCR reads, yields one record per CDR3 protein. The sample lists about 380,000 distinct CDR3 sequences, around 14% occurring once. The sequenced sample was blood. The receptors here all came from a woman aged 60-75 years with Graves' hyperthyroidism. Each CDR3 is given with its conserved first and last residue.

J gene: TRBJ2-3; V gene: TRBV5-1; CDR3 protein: CASSSQTPGLARDARDTQYF
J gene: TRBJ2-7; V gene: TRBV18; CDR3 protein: CAGSPSGGSSYEQYF
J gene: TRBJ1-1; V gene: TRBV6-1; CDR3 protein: CASSRVLNTEAFF
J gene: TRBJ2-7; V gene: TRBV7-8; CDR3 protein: CASSQMTSGSQEQYF
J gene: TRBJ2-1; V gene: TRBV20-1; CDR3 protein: CSARAPAAASGINYNEQFF
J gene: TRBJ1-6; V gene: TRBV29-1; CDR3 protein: CSVERAWNSPLHF
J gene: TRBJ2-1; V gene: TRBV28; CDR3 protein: CASSPLAGAGNEQFF
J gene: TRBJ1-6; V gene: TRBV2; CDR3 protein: CASRPGGGFDSPLHF
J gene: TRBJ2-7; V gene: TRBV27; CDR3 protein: CASGKGDTSYEQYF
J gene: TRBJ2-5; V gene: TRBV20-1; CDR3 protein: CSAPPGREGTQYF
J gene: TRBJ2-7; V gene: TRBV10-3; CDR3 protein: CAIRGDSYEQYF
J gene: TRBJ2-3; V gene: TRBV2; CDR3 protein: CASSEPAGEADTQYF
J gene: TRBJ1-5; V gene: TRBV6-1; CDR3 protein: CASSEGGVRSQPQHF
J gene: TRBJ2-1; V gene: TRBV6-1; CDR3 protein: CASTDRSDYYYNEQFF
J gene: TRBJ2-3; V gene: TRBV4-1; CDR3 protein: CASSRLLGETQYF
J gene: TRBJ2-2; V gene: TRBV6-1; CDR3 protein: CASSDRTGANTGELFF
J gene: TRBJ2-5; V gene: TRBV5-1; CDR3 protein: CASSLGQGSETQYF
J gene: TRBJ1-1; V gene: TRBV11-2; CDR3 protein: CASSSDGGGTEAFF
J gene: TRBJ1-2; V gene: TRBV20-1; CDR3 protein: CSARDLSPAPVQLYGYTF
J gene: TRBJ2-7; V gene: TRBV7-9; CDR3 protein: CASRKQGDYEQYF
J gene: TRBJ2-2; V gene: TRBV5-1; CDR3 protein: CASSTYSNTGELFF
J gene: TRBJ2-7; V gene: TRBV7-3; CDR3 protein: CASSPTSDSYEQYF
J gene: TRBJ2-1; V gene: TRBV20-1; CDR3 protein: CSASLLTVYNEQFF
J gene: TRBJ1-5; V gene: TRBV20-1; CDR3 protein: CSARPPAQPQHF
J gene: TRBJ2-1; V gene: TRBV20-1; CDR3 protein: CSASLLLAGVYNEQFF
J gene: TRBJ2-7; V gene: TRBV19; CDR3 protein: CASKAQGATYEQYF
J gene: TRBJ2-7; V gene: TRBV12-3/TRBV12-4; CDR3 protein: CASSSERLSRSYEQYF
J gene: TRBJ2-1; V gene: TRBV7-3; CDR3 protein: CASSLTTSGAPRTYNEQFF
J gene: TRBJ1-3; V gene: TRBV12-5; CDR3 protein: CASGLGTGTNTIYF
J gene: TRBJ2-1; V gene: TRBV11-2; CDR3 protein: CASSSLRGSYNEQFF
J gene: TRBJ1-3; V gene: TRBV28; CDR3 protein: CASSFPGRGNTIYF
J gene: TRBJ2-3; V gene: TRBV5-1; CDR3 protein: CASSLAAEKDTQYF
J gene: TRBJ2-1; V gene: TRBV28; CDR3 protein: CASRAGGSPSHSYNEQFF
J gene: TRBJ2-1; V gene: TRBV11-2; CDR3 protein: CASRYGQETDNEQFF
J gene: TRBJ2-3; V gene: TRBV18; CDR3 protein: CASSVDRRLTDTQYF
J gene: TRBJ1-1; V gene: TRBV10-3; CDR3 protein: CAISELTGRNTEAFF
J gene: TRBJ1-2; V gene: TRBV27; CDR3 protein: CASSPVGGGYGYTF
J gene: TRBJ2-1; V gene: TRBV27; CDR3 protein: CASKGAGGSSYNEQFF
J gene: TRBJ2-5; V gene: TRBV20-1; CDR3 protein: CSARDGKAGETQYF
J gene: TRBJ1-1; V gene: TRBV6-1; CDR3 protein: CASSEALGAFF
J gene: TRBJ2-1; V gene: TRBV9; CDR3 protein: CASSGSLGNEQFF
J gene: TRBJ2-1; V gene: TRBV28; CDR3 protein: CASSFSGRVNEQFF
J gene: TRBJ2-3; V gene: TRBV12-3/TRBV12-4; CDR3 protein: CASSFGGIRADTQYF
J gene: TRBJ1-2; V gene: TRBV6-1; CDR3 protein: CASTIRRDDLYGYTF
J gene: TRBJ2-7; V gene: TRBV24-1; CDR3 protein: CATSDGTTGTAYEQYF
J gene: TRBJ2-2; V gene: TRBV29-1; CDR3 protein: CSVAGLWNTGELFF